One sample yielded the 3 T cell receptor beta chains listed below, sequenced in a study of CD8 T cells in ankylosing spondylitis. One entry per CDR3 protein, called by TCRdb with MiXCR from the 5' RACE reads. The table lists approximately 220,000 distinct CDR3 sequences, approximately 10% of them singletons, with less than 25% in the top ten. Sequencing was done on a sample of blood, either unsorted or a sorted T cell fraction (not recorded which). These receptors originate from a male donor with ankylosing spondylitis or in good health (not recorded which).

This clonotype was counted only a few times. This chain connects TRBV12-5 to TRBJ2-5; D is uncertain. This CDR3 contains 14 residues. Germline CDR1 LGHNT, CDR2 FRNRAP. V was pared by 2 bases and J by 2 bases, with 9 bases between. CDR3 sequence reads: CASGLSRAQETQYF. In DNA form, the CDR3 reads TGTGCTAGTGGTTTGTCTAGGGCGCAAGAGACCCAGTACTTC.

V usage is TRBV20-1 and J usage is TRBJ2-2; 7 bases match TRBD1. Germline loops: CDR1 DFQATT, CDR2 SNEGSKA (reference sequence). The CDR3 covers 18 residues. Germline trimming cut 3 bases from V and 5 bases from J; bases unmatched to any gene: 18. CDR3: CSARRKTQGLGTTGELFF. CDR3 bases: TGCAGTGCTAGGCGCAAAACACAGGGGTTGGGGACAACCGGGGAGCTGTTTTTT.

This clonotype was recorded many times. V gene TRBV20-1 combines with J gene TRBJ2-5; 12 bases agree with TRBD2. The germline V gene has CDR1 DFQATT and CDR2 SNEGSKA (reference sequence). V dropped 1 base and J dropped 5; count of bases not matched to a gene: 2. The CDR3 is 14 residues long. The CDR3 DNA sequence: TGCAGTGCTAGAGGGACTAGCGGGGTTGAGACCCAGTACTTC. This translates into CSARGTSGVETQYF.